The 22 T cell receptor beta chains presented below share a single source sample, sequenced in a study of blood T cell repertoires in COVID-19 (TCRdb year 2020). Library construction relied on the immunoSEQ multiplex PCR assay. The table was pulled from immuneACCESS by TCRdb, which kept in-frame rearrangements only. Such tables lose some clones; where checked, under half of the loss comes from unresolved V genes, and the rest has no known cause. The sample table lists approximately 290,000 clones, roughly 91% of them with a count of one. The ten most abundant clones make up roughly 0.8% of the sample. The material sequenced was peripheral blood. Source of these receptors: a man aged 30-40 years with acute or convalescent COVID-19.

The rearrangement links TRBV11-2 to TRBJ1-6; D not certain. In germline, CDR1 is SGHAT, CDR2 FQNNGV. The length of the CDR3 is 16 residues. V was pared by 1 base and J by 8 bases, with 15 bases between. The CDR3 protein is CASSLAQNRVDSPLHF. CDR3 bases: TGTGCCAGCAGCTTAGCACAGAACAGAGTAGATTCACCCCTCCACTTT.

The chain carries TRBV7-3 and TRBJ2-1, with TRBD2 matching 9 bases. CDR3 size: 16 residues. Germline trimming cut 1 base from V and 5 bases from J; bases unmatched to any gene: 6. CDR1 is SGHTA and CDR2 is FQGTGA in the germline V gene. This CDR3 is CASSLIGLAGNNEQFF. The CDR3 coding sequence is TGTGCCAGCAGCTTAATCGGCCTAGCGGGGAACAATGAGCAGTTCTTC.

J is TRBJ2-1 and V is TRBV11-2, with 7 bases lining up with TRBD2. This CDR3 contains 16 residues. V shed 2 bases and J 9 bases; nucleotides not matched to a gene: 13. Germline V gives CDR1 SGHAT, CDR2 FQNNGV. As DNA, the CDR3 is TGTGCCAGCAGCTTAACCCGGACTAGGAGGGTAGGTGAGCAGTTCTTC. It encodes CASSLTRTRRVGEQFF.

CDR3 sequence: CASRRLAGDSYEQYF. CDR3 coding DNA: TGTGCCAGCAGAAGACTAGCGGGAGACTCCTACGAGCAGTACTTC. This chain joins TRBV11-2 and TRBJ2-7; 12 bases map to TRBD2. CDR3 length equals 15 residues. The V segment lost 6 bases and the J segment 0 bases; nucleotides outside the gene matches: 3. Per germline, CDR1 SGHAT and CDR2 FQNNGV.

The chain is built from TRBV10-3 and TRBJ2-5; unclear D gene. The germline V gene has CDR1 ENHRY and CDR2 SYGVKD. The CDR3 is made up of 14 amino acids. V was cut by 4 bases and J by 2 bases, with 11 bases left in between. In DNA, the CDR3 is TGTGCCATCAGTGGACGAGGCAATCAAGAGACCCAGTACTTC. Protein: CAISGRGNQETQYF.

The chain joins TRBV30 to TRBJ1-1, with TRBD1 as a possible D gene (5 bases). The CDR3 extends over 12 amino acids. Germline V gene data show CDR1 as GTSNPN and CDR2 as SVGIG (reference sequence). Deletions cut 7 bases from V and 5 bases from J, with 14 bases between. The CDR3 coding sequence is TGTGCCTACCGGGACGCGGGGACTGAAGCTTTCTTT. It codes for CAYRDAGTEAFF.

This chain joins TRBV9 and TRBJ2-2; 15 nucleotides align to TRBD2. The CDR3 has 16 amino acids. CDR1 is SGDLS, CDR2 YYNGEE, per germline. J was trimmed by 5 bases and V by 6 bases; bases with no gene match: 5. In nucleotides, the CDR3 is TGTGCCAGCAACTCCGGACTAGCGGGAGGGACCGGGGAGCTGTTTTTT. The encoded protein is CASNSGLAGGTGELFF.

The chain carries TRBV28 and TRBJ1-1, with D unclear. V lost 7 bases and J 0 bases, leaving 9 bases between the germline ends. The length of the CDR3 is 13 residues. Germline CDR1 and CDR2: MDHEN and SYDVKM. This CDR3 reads CASTSPVNTEAFF. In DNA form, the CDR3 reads TGTGCCAGCACCTCTCCGGTGAACACTGAAGCTTTCTTT.

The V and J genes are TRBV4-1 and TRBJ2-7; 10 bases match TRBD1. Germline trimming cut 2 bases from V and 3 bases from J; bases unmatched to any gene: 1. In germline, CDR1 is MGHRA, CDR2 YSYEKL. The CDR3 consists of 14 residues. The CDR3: CASSQRTGGYEQYF. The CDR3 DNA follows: TGCGCCAGCAGCCAACGGACAGGGGGCTACGAGCAGTACTTC.

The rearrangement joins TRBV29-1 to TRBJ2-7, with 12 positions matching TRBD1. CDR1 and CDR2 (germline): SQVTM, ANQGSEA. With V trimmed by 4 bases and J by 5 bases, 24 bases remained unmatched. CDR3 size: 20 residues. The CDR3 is CSVVGPGDRGPGIALNEQYF. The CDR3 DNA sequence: TGCAGCGTTGTTGGCCCAGGGGACAGGGGGCCGGGAATAGCGTTAAACGAGCAGTACTTC.

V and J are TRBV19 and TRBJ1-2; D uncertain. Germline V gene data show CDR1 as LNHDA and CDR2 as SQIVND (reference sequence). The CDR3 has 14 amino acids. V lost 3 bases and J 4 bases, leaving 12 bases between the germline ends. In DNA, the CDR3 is TGTGCCAGTAGTATTGGAGGGCCGCTCTATGGCTACACCTTC. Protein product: CASSIGGPLYGYTF. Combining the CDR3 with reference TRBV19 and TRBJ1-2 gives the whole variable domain DGGITQSPKYLFRKEGQNVTLSCEQNLNHDAMYWYRQDPGQGLRLIYYSQIVNDFQKGDIAEGYSVSREKKESFPLTVTSAQKNPTAFYLCASSIGGPLYGYTFGSGTRLTVV.

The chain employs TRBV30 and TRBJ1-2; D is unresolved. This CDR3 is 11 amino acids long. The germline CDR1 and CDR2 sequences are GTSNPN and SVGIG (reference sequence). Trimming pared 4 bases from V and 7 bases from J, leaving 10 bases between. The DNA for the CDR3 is TGTGCCTGGAAAAACTACGGTGGCTACACCTTC. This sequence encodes CAWKNYGGYTF.

For the CDR3, the DNA is TGTGCCAGCTCACTCAGCGGGAGGGACTACAATGAGCAGTTCTTC. It is translated as CASSLSGRDYNEQFF. This chain links TRBV18 with TRBJ2-1; 10 bases are a match to TRBD2. The CDR3 is made up of 15 amino acids. Per germline, CDR1 KGHSH and CDR2 LQKENI. The V and J ends lost 4 bases and 3 bases, in that order; junction bases with no gene match: 3.

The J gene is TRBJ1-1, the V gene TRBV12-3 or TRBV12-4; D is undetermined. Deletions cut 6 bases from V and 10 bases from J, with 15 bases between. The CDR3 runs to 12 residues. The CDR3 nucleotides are TGTGCCAGCAGCTTATTGATATCGGGAGCTTTCTTT. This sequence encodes CASSLLISGAFF.

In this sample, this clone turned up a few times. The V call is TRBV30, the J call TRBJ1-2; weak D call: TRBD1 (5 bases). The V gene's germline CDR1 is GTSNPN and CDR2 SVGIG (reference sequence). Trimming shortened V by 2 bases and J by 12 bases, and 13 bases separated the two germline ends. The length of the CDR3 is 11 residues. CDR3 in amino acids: CAWSRGFANTF. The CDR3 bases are TGTGCCTGGAGTCGGGGGTTCGCCAACACCTTC.

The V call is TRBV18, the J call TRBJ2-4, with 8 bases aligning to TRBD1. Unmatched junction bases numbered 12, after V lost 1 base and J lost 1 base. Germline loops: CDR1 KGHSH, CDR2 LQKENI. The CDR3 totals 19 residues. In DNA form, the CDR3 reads TGTGCCAGCTCACCACGTCCCCCACAGGGGGGCTACGCCAAAAACATTCAGTACTTC. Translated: CASSPRPPQGGYAKNIQYF. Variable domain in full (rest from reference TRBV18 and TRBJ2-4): NAGVMQNPRHLVRRRGQEARLRCSPMKGHSHVYWYRQLPEEGLKFMVYLQKENIIDESGMPKERFSAEFPKEGPSILRIQQVVRGDSAAYFCASSPRPPQGGYAKNIQYFGAGTRLSVL.

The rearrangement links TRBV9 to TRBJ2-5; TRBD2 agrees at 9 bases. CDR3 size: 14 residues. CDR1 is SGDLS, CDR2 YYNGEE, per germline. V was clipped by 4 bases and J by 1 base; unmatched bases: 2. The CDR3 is CASSQRGVQETQYF. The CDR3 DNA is TGTGCCAGCAGCCAGCGGGGGGTCCAAGAGACCCAGTACTTC.

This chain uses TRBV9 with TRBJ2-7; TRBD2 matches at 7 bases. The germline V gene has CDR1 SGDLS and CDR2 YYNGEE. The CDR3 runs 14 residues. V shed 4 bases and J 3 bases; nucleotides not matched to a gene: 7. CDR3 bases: TGTGCCAGCAGCCCGGACGGGACTAACTACGAGCAGTACTTC. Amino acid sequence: CASSPDGTNYEQYF.

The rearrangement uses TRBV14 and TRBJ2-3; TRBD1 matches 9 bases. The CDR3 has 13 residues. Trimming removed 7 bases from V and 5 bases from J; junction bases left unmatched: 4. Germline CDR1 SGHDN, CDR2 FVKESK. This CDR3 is CASNTGQGDTQYF. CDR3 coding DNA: TGTGCCAGCAACACGGGACAGGGAGATACGCAGTATTTT.

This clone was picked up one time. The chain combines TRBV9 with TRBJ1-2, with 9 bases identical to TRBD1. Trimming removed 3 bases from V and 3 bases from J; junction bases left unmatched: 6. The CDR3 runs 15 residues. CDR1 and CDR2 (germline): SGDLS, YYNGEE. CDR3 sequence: CASSEPGTGHYGYTF. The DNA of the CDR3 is TGTGCCAGCAGCGAGCCAGGGACAGGGCACTATGGCTACACCTTC. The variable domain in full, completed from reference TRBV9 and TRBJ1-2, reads DSGVTQTPKHLITATGQRVTLRCSPRSGDLSVYWYQQSLDQGLQFLIQYYNGEERAKGNILERFSAQQFPDLHSELNLSSLELGDSALYFCASSEPGTGHYGYTFGSGTRLTVV.

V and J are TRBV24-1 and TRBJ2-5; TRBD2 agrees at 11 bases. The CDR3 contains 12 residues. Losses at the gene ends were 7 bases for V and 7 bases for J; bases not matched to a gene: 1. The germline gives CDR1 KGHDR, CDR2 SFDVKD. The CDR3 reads CATSLAGGTQYF. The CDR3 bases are TGTGCCACCAGCCTAGCGGGGGGGACCCAGTACTTC.

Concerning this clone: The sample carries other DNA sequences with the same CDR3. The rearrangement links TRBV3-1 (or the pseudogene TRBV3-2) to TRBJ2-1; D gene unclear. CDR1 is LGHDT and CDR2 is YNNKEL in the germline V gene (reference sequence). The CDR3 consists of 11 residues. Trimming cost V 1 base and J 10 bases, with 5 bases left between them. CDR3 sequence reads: CASSQVREQFF. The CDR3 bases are TGTGCCAGCAGCCAAGTGCGGGAGCAGTTCTTC.